The 28 T cell receptor beta chains given below trace back to one sample, sequenced in a study of T cells expressing NK-cell markers. TCRdb re-called the 5' RACE reads and gives one entry per CDR3 protein, without DNA. Recorded for this sample: 200,000 to 300,000 distinct CDR3 sequences. The sample taken for sequencing was blood T cells: a sorted CD56 or NKG2C T cell subset, CD4+ or CD8+ T cells, or bulk PBMC T cells (not recorded which). These receptors were collected from a woman aged 18-70 years in good health.

The chain combines TRBV5-1 with TRBJ1-2. Germline V gives CDR1 SGHRS, CDR2 YFSETQ. The CDR3 runs 14 residues. CDR3 protein: CASSLLSGWREYTF.

The rearrangement links TRBV11-2 to TRBJ2-1; TCRdb's D call, TRBD2, is unchecked because there is no DNA. The V gene's germline CDR1 is SGHAT and CDR2 FQNNGV. The CDR3 has 21 residues. The CDR3 reads CASSMDPMASGNPYGYNEQFF.

This chain connects TRBV7-9 to TRBJ1-6; TCRdb proposes TRBD1, but this gene call is untestable without DNA. Looked up from germline, CDR1 is SEHNR and CDR2 is FQNEAQ (reference sequence). CDR3 size: 15 residues. The CDR3 here is CASSPTGRTGLPLHF.

This chain links TRBV4-3 with TRBJ1-1; TCRdb's assignment of TRBD1 cannot be checked, as there is no DNA. This CDR3 region has 16 residues. Germline CDR1 reads LGHNA; CDR2 reads YSLEER. CDR3 sequence: CASSQEAGGGKTEAFF.

The rearrangement joins TRBV15 to TRBJ1-1. The CDR3 contains 13 residues. Looked up from germline, CDR1 is LNHNV and CDR2 is YYDKDF (reference sequence). The CDR3 loop is CATKGFEDTEAFF.

This chain uses TRBV20-1 with TRBJ2-1; absent DNA, TCRdb's TRBD2 call cannot be checked. Germline-derived CDR1 and CDR2 are DFQATT and SNEGSKA (reference sequence). The CDR3 has 11 residues. CDR3 region: CSVPEVGEQFF.

The genes are TRBV7-2 and TRBJ2-7. This CDR3 comprises 12 residues. Germline lookup yields CDR1 SGHTA and CDR2 FQGNSA. CDR3 sequence: CASSSHSYEQYF.

The chain joins TRBV7-2 to TRBJ1-2; the TCRdb call, TRBD1, lacks DNA for checking. This CDR3 comprises 13 residues. The germline V gene has CDR1 SGHTA and CDR2 FQGNSA. The CDR3 is CASSLGRDRSYTF.

This chain connects TRBV20-1 to TRBJ2-7. CDR1 is DFQATT, CDR2 SNEGSKA, per germline (reference sequence). This CDR3 comprises 12 residues. CDR3 loop: CSAPTVSYEQYF.

The chain links TRBV20-1 to TRBJ2-7; TCRdb designates TRBD1, a call that cannot be tested without DNA. Germline V gene data show CDR1 as DFQATT and CDR2 as SNEGSKA (reference sequence). This CDR3 is built from 15 residues. The CDR3: CSAVPDSSGYYEQYF.

This sequence joins TRBV5-1 and TRBJ1-1. Germline CDR1 is SGHRS and CDR2 is YFSETQ. This CDR3 is built from 14 residues. This chain's CDR3 is CASSSDGIATEAFF.

This chain connects TRBV20-1 to TRBJ2-3; TCRdb picks TRBD1, but there is no DNA to check that call. Germline assignment: CDR1 DFQATT and CDR2 SNEGSKA (reference sequence). The CDR3 contains 13 residues. The CDR3 sequence: CSASMMGSPGLYF.

V is TRBV29-1 and J is TRBJ2-3; TCRdb calls TRBD2, which cannot be checked without DNA. Germline V gene lookup returns CDR1 SQVTM and CDR2 ANQGSEA. The length of the CDR3 is 14 residues. The CDR3 sequence is CSVSGLAKTDTQYF.

V usage is TRBV7-2 and J usage is TRBJ2-1. The CDR3 runs 12 residues. Germline CDR1 reads SGHTA; CDR2 reads FQGNSA. The CDR3: CASSVTRNEQFF.

This chain joins TRBV7-9 and TRBJ2-3; TCRdb calls TRBD2, which cannot be checked without DNA. The germline CDR1 and CDR2 sequences are SEHNR and FQNEAQ (reference sequence). The CDR3 sequence is 17 residues long. The CDR3 here is CASSLAGLAGGPDTQYF.

The V gene is TRBV19, the J gene TRBJ2-1; TCRdb designates TRBD1, a call that cannot be tested without DNA. The CDR3 is 14 amino acids. Germline V gives CDR1 LNHDA, CDR2 SQIVND (reference sequence). This CDR3 reads CASIRDVLGDEQFF.

V and J are TRBV5-1 and TRBJ2-7; TCRdb's D call, TRBD1, is unchecked because there is no DNA. The CDR3 extends over 13 amino acids. Looked up from germline, CDR1 is SGHRS and CDR2 is YFSETQ. This CDR3 reads CASSNRVPYEQYF.

The chain employs TRBV5-6 and TRBJ2-3; there is no DNA to check the TCRdb D call of TRBD2. CDR1 SGHDT and CDR2 YYEEEE come from the germline V gene. The CDR3 is 16 amino acids. CDR3: CASSWTGREGQDTQYF.

The V and J genes are TRBV28 and TRBJ2-7; TCRdb picks TRBD1, but there is no DNA to check that call. From germline, CDR1 is MDHEN and CDR2 SYDVKM. The CDR3 runs to 15 residues. CDR3 region: CASSLGGEPLYEQYF.

J is TRBJ2-7 and V is TRBV6-2 or TRBV6-3; there is no DNA to check the TCRdb D call of TRBD1. There are 15 residues in the CDR3. Germline V gene lookup returns CDR1 MNHEY and CDR2 SVGEGT. Here the CDR3 reads CASSPTGLGAYEQYF.

The chain recombines TRBV5-6 with TRBJ2-2; TCRdb's D gene call, TRBD1, goes unchecked for lack of DNA. CDR3 length equals 14 residues. Germline lookup yields CDR1 SGHDT and CDR2 YYEEEE. The CDR3 sequence: CASSSGVETGELFF. Supplemented by reference TRBV5-6 and TRBJ2-2, the full variable domain reads DAGVTQSPTHLIKTRGQQVTLRCSPKSGHDTVSWYQQALGQGPQFIFQYYEEEERQRGNFPDRFSGHQFPNYSSELNVNALLLGDSALYLCASSSGVETGELFFGEGSRLTVL.

The chain recombines TRBV6-2 or TRBV6-3 with TRBJ2-2; TCRdb designates TRBD2, a call that cannot be tested without DNA. The CDR3 length is 17 residues. Germline-derived CDR1 and CDR2 are MNHEY and SVGEGT. The CDR3 region is CASSLRTSGIPPGELFF.

The V gene is TRBV25-1, the J gene TRBJ1-2; as DNA is missing, the TRBD1 call by TCRdb cannot be tested. This CDR3 has 14 amino acids. CDR1 MGHDK and CDR2 SYGVNS come from the germline V gene. The CDR3 reads CASRPGSWTYGYTF.

The J gene is TRBJ2-3, the V gene TRBV20-1. Germline V gives CDR1 DFQATT, CDR2 SNEGSKA (reference sequence). The CDR3 is 12 amino acids. CDR3 region: CSARAAKYTQYF.

V and J are TRBV18 and TRBJ2-6. The CDR3 is made up of 11 amino acids. CDR1 is KGHSH, CDR2 LQKENI, per germline. The CDR3 sequence is CASSPKQVLTF.

The chain carries TRBV19 and TRBJ2-2; checking the TCRdb D call of TRBD2 is not possible without DNA. Germline V gives CDR1 LNHDA, CDR2 SQIVND (reference sequence). The CDR3 sequence is 15 residues long. Here the CDR3 reads CASSNLAGGNGELFF.

This chain links TRBV12-3 or TRBV12-4 with TRBJ1-4. The CDR3 consists of 14 residues. The CDR3 is CASTTAVTNEKLFF.

This chain links TRBV29-1 with TRBJ2-5; TCRdb's D gene call, TRBD2, goes unchecked for lack of DNA. CDR1 and CDR2 (germline): SQVTM, ANQGSEA. The CDR3 has 12 residues. The CDR3 is CSVGTAGKTQYF.